This TCR beta chain was profiled in a study of blood T cell repertoires in COVID-19. Original analysis: Nucleated cell counts were estimated from reference gene primer amplification. The table came from immunoSEQ multiplex PCR; TCRdb's copy has only in-frame clones and leaves some out. The DNA was the basis for D and trimming; V, J and clone size are from that table. The sample includes 25,000 to 40,000 clones, around 90% of them seen just once. The CDR3 sequence is 14 residues long. Germline lookup yields CDR1 SQVTM and CDR2 ANQGSEA. The V and J ends lost 7 bases and 7 bases, in that order; junction bases with no gene match: 8.

Source material: peripheral blood. V gene TRBV29-1 combines with J gene TRBJ2-1; TRBD2 matches 12 bases. The TCR was taken from a man aged 70 or older with active COVID-19. CDR3 bases: TGCAGCGCATACCTAGCGGGGGGGTGGAATGAGCAGTTCTTC. Translated: CSAYLAGGWNEQFF.